Here is one T cell receptor (beta chain) with its context. The ends were cut back, 0 bases at V and 4 bases at J, with 19 bases in the middle. Germline-derived CDR1 and CDR2 are SGHKS and YYEKEE (reference sequence). The CDR3 extends over 17 amino acids. The data stem from a study of blood T cell repertoires in COVID-19. TCRdb's copy holds only in-frame clones and misses some; the assay was immunoSEQ multiplex PCR. The data show approximately 330,000 clones, roughly 85% seen once. The chain couples TRBV5-5 to TRBJ1-2; tentatively, D is TRBD1 (6 bases). This clonotype was obtained from a woman aged 40 to 50 with acute COVID-19. Sequencing used PBMCs or T cells enriched from blood (not recorded which). CDR3 bases: TGTGCCAGCAGCTTGGCGGCAGGGGAACTTCTCATCTATGGCTACACCTTC. This sequence encodes CASSLAAGELLIYGYTF.